This T cell receptor (beta chain) was recorded in a study of T cells in narcolepsy. Repertoires were generated with immunoSEQ multiplex PCR, while TCRdb's copy carries only in-frame clones and drops some. Of tens of thousands of clones in the sample, 83% were seen once. From germline, CDR1 is SGHRS and CDR2 YFSETQ. The ends were cut back, 0 bases at V and 6 bases at J, with 6 bases in the middle. The CDR3 consists of 13 residues. Findings and caveats of the study: Autoreactive clonotypes reportedly recurred in blood of same and different patients, not controls. Autoreactive HCRT-specific and TRIB2-specific clonotypes were marked in same-patient CSF-versus-blood CD4+ comparisons. Some memory CD4+ repertoires had no autoreactive clone sequences.

Regarding this clone: Its antigen is undetermined.

Sequencing input: memory (CD45RA-) CD4+ T cells from blood. The chain uses TRBV5-1 and TRBJ2-2, with unresolved D. The receptor comes from a human donor in good health. CDR3 region: CASSLDFAGELFF. CDR3 sequence (DNA): TGCGCCAGCAGCTTGGACTTCGCCGGGGAGCTGTTTTTT.